The present T cell receptor beta chain was sequenced within a study of shared clonotypes between healthy human individuals. For the study at large: CD8 memory received one plate per donor, CD8 naive two, CD4 memory three and CD4 naive three.

Only CD45RO-negative cells positively selected for CCR7 counted as naive CD8 cells, so terminally differentiated effector memory CD45RA+ cells were excluded. Study donors comprised healthy, HIV-negative adults devoid of recent acute infection or vaccination. V gave up 1 base and J gave up 0 bases, with 7 bases separating them. This CDR3 is 14 amino acids long. Germline V gene lookup returns CDR1 LNHDA and CDR2 SQIVND (reference sequence). Genomic DNA belonging to each subset was distributed in equal measure over several immunoSEQ plates. Using immunoSEQ multiplex PCR, the repertoire was profiled, and TCRdb retains in-frame clones only, with some absent. The profile shows about 600,000 clones, 95% of them singletons.

Material: naive CD8+ T cells sorted from blood. The TCR comes from a woman aged 25 to 39 in good health. The V call is TRBV19, the J call TRBJ2-7; tentative D call: TRBD1 (6 bases). The CDR3 nucleotides read TGTGCCAGTAGTATAGGGACAGACTCCTACGAGCAGTACTTC. Its protein product is CASSIGTDSYEQYF.